The sequence of this T cell receptor beta chain was determined in a study of early T cells in non-severe SARS-CoV-2 infection. As for the study in general: The authors sequenced bulk RNA from unsorted whole blood, leaving chains unpaired.

Individual cDNA molecules received unique molecular identifiers. TCRdb re-called the 5' RACE reads through MiXCR, storing one row per CDR3 protein. The sample comprises approximately 110,000 distinct CDR3 sequences, 14% to 15% of which are singletons, and around a fifth rests with the top ten. The CDR3 has 15 residues. J gave up 8 bases and V 2 bases, and 8 bases lay outside the gene matches. Germline V gene lookup returns CDR1 LGHDT and CDR2 YNNKEL (reference sequence). This clonotype was detected a few times. Source material: whole blood. The J gene is TRBJ2-7, the V gene TRBV3-1, with TRBD2 matching 11 bases. The clonotype comes from an adult who was a healthcare worker with PCR-confirmed SARS-CoV-2 infection or an uninfected control (not recorded which). CDR3 sequence: CASSQMGLAVIKQYF. CDR3 sequence (DNA): TGTGCCAGCAGCCAAATGGGACTAGCGGTTATAAAGCAGTACTTC.